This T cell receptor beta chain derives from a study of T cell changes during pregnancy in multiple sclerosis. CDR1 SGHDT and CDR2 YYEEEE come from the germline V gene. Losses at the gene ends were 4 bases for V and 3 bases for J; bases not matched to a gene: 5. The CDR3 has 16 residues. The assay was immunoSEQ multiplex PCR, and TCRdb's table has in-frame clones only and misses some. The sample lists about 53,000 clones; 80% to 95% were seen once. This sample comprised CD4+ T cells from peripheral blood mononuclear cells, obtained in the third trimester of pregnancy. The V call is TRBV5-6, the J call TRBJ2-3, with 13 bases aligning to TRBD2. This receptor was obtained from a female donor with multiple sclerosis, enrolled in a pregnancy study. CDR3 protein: CASSPRLAGGTDTQYF. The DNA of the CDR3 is TGTGCCAGCAGCCCTAGACTAGCGGGGGGTACAGATACGCAGTATTTT.